These 19 T cell receptor beta chains came from one sample sequenced in a study of Ad26.COV2.S vaccination and SARS-CoV-2 variants. Repertoires were generated with immunoSEQ multiplex PCR, while TCRdb's copy carries only in-frame clones and drops some. Of around 300,000 clones in the sample, 70% to 90% were seen once. As for treatment: 15 to 20 received Ad26.COV2.S at low or high dose, single or two shots; 5 received placebo; per-sample allocation not given. Sampling was done on day 63 after the first vaccine or placebo injection. Sequencing was performed on peripheral blood, taken in a trial of Ad26.COV2.S vaccine versus placebo. These TCRs come from a person aged 18 to 65 who received the Ad26.COV2.S COVID-19 vaccine or a placebo.

This rearrangement joins TRBV18 to TRBJ1-2; no reliable D call. The CDR3 spans 13 residues. CDR1 KGHSH and CDR2 LQKENI come from the germline V gene. V was clipped by 3 bases and J by 6 bases, with 11 bases between them. The CDR3 loop reads CASSPRPENGYTF. CDR3 DNA sequence: TGTGCCAGCTCACCGCGTCCGGAGAATGGCTACACCTTC.

This clone has only one observation. The chain joins TRBV9 to TRBJ2-5; no clear D gene. CDR3 length: 14 residues. V gave up 0 bases and J gave up 0 bases, with 6 bases separating them. Germline lookup yields CDR1 SGDLS and CDR2 YYNGEE. The CDR3 DNA follows: TGTGCCAGCAGCGTAGGACCGAACCAAGAGACCCAGTACTTC. Translated: CASSVGPNQETQYF. The full variable domain, its missing parts supplied by reference TRBV9 and TRBJ2-5, is DSGVTQTPKHLITATGQRVTLRCSPRSGDLSVYWYQQSLDQGLQFLIQYYNGEERAKGNILERFSAQQFPDLHSELNLSSLELGDSALYFCASSVGPNQETQYFGPGTRLLVL.

This rearrangement joins TRBV4-1 to TRBJ1-3, with unresolved D. The CDR3 runs 15 residues. The V end lost 0 bases, the J end lost 6 bases, and 12 bases lay between the germline ends. Germline-derived CDR1 and CDR2 are MGHRA and YSYEKL. The CDR3 protein is CASSQERWAENTIYF. The CDR3 coding sequence is TGCGCCAGCAGCCAAGAAAGATGGGCAGAAAACACCATATATTTT.

This clone was observed a single time. J is TRBJ2-7 and V is TRBV4-3; 11 bases match TRBD2. CDR1 and CDR2 from the germline V gene are LGHNA and YSLEER. This CDR3 has 16 residues. V shed 1 base, J shed 7 bases, and the junction held 9 bases outside the gene matches. DNA for the CDR3: TGCGCCAGCAGCCAAGGTTTAGCGGGAGGGCACTGGGAGCAGTACTTC. This codes for CASSQGLAGGHWEQYF.

The chain employs TRBV27 and TRBJ2-7; TRBD1 matches at 7 bases. Losses at the gene ends were 4 bases for V and 3 bases for J; bases not matched to a gene: 9. The length of the CDR3 is 15 residues. CDR1 is MNHEY, CDR2 SMNVEV, per germline (reference sequence). CDR3 coding DNA: TGTGCCAGCAGTTCAAGGGGGCGCCGGGACTACGAGCAGTACTTC. Translation: CASSSRGRRDYEQYF.

The chain uses TRBV5-4 and TRBJ1-1; D might be TRBD1 (5 bases). The germline V and J ends were trimmed by 3 bases and 2 bases, with 14 bases remaining between them. The germline V gene has CDR1 SGHNT and CDR2 YYREEE (reference sequence). This CDR3 is built from 15 residues. The CDR3 bases are TGTGCCAGCAGCTCCCGGGACCAATTAAACACTGAAGCTTTCTTT. As protein: CASSSRDQLNTEAFF. The full variable domain, completed using reference TRBV5-4 and TRBJ1-1, is ETGVTQSPTHLIKTRGQQVTLRCSSQSGHNTVSWYQQALGQGPQFIFQYYREEENGRGNFPPRFSGLQFPNYSSELNVNALELDDSALYLCASSSRDQLNTEAFFGQGTRLTVV.

The gene calls are TRBV30 and TRBJ2-7; maybe TRBD1 (6 bases). The CDR3 covers 12 residues. V was shortened by 3 bases and J by 3 bases, with 9 bases between the two germline ends. In germline, CDR1 is GTSNPN, CDR2 SVGIG (reference sequence). CDR3 DNA sequence: TGTGCCTGGAGGATGGACAGCTACGAGCAGTACTTC. It yields the protein CAWRMDSYEQYF.

This chain joins TRBV1 and TRBJ1-1. TRBV1 is recorded as a pseudogene. The CDR3 contains 15 residues. The CDR3 spells CTSSQVRDSPLEAFF. The CDR3 DNA sequence: TGCACCAGCAGCCAAGTCCGGGACTCCCCCCTTGAAGCTTTCTTT.

This clone came up once. V and J are TRBV7-9 and TRBJ1-1, with D uncertain. The ends were cut back, 7 bases at V and 3 bases at J, with 24 bases in the middle. Germline CDR1 SEHNR, CDR2 FQNEAQ (reference sequence). CDR3 size: 17 residues. CDR3 bases: TGTGCCAGCATCCAACCATTCGGGAAATCGGGGTACACTGAAGCTTTCTTT. It specifies CASIQPFGKSGYTEAFF. Based on the CDR3 plus reference TRBV7-9 and TRBJ1-1, the full variable domain is DTGVSQNPRHKITKRGQNVTFRCDPISEHNRLYWYRQTLGQGPEFLTYFQNEAQLEKSRLLSDRFSAERPKGSFSTLEIQRTEQGDSAMYLCASIQPFGKSGYTEAFFGQGTRLTVV.

The J gene is TRBJ2-3, the V gene TRBV20-1; D call uncertain. This CDR3 spans 15 amino acids. Trimming left V 3 bases short and J 2 bases short, with 15 bases between. Per the germline V gene, CDR1 is DFQATT and CDR2 is SNEGSKA (reference sequence). CDR3 nucleotides: TGCAGTGCTAGTGCCGTCTTGAGGCTCACAGATACGCAGTATTTT. Its protein product is CSASAVLRLTDTQYF.

This chain's CDR3 is CASSEGFPNTGELFF. DNA for the CDR3: TGTGCCAGCAGTGAAGGTTTCCCGAACACCGGGGAGCTGTTTTTT. The rearrangement links TRBV2 to TRBJ2-2; D ambiguous. Per the germline V gene, CDR1 is SNHLY and CDR2 is FYNNEI. V lost 1 base, J lost 0 bases, and 6 bases lay in between. The CDR3 consists of 15 residues. The full variable domain, in which reference TRBV2 and TRBJ2-2 provide the parts outside the CDR3, is EPEVTQTPSHQVTQMGQEVILRCVPISNHLYFYWYRQILGQKVEFLVSFYNNEISEKSEIFDDQFSVERPDGSNFTLKIRSTKLEDSAMYFCASSEGFPNTGELFFGEGSRLTVL.

The chain combines TRBV27 with TRBJ2-3, with 8 bases matching TRBD2. Trimming cost V 6 bases and J 7 bases; bases outside gene matches: 9. Germline V gives CDR1 MNHEY, CDR2 SMNVEV (reference sequence). CDR3 size: 14 residues. Here the CDR3 reads CASRALAGANTQYF. The DNA for the CDR3 is TGTGCCAGCAGGGCCCTAGCGGGTGCTAATACGCAGTATTTT.

CDR3 amino acids: CASSLSFVSSPRLFF. For the CDR3, the DNA is TGTGCCAGCAGTTTATCCTTCGTCAGTTCACCTCGTCTATTCTTC. The chain joins TRBV27 to TRBJ2-1, with no clear D. The V end was cut by 0 bases, the J end by 16 bases, with 22 bases between. The CDR3 has 15 amino acids. Germline assignment: CDR1 MNHEY and CDR2 SMNVEV (reference sequence).

This chain joins TRBV7-9 and TRBJ1-2; D gene unclear. Germline V gives CDR1 SEHNR, CDR2 FQNEAQ (reference sequence). CDR3 size: 14 residues. With 1 base removed from V and 1 base from J, the gap between germline ends came to 7 bases. CDR3 sequence reads: CASSLDSFNYGYTF. CDR3 nucleotides: TGTGCCAGCAGCTTAGACAGTTTTAACTATGGCTACACCTTC.

This clone came up once. The chain joins TRBV4-3 to TRBJ2-1; TRBD1 agrees at 12 bases. Germline CDR1 reads LGHNA; CDR2 reads YSLEER. The CDR3 is 14 residues long. With 5 bases clipped from V and 9 bases from J, the junction kept 5 bases outside the gene matches. In DNA, the CDR3 is TGCGCCAGCAGCGGACGGGACAGGGGGCTTGAGCAGTTCTTC. Translating gives CASSGRDRGLEQFF.

V usage is TRBV6-2 or TRBV6-3 and J usage is TRBJ2-1; TRBD1 agrees at 7 bases. Germline CDR1 and CDR2: MNHEY and SVGEGT. V dropped 5 bases and J dropped 13; count of bases not matched to a gene: 8. The CDR3 has 12 residues. The CDR3 DNA follows: TGTGCCAGCAGTACCCAGGGGGTTACCCAGTTCTTC. Residues: CASSTQGVTQFF.

The chain couples TRBV7-2 to TRBJ2-3; TRBD2 is a possible D gene (5 bases). V was shortened by 6 bases and J by 2 bases, with 9 bases between the two germline ends. CDR1 is SGHTA, CDR2 FQGNSA, per germline. This CDR3 spans 13 amino acids. CDR3 DNA: TGTGCCAGCAGTCAGCGGTACACAGATACGCAGTATTTT. This codes for CASSQRYTDTQYF. Full variable domain (missing parts from reference TRBV7-2 and TRBJ2-3): GAGVSQSPSNKVTEKGKDVELRCDPISGHTALYWYRQSLGQGLEFLIYFQGNSAPDKSGLPSDRFSAERTGGSVSTLTIQRTQQEDSAVYLCASSQRYTDTQYFGPGTRLTVL.

The chain employs TRBV7-6 and TRBJ2-7; 9 positions match TRBD1. This CDR3 region has 14 residues. The germline CDR1 and CDR2 sequences are SGHVS and FNYEAQ. The V gene end was trimmed by 4 bases and the J gene end by 6 bases; junction bases not matched to a gene: 7. This CDR3 is CASSSEDRGREQYF. The CDR3 DNA reads as TGTGCCAGCAGCTCCGAGGACAGGGGCCGCGAGCAGTACTTC.

V gene TRBV7-9 combines with J gene TRBJ2-2, with 11 bases identical to TRBD2. The CDR3 has 16 amino acids. Looked up from germline, CDR1 is SEHNR and CDR2 is FQNEAQ (reference sequence). V shed 5 bases and J 5 bases; nucleotides not matched to a gene: 7. CDR3: CASSAQTSGATGELFF. The CDR3 DNA reads as TGTGCCAGCAGCGCACAGACTAGCGGGGCAACCGGGGAGCTGTTTTTT.